A single sample gave rise to the 14 T cell receptor beta chains below, sequenced in a study of OX40 agonist ivuxolimab in advanced cancers. Clones were sequenced by immunoSEQ multiplex PCR, and TCRdb holds only the in-frame ones, with some missing. The data hold around 30,000 clones, with around 74% observed a single time. Material: CD4+ or CD8+ T cells sorted from blood, obtained in a trial of the OX40 agonist ivuxolimab. These receptors all come from an adult with an advanced solid tumor such as melanoma, head and neck, liver or kidney cancer.

V gene TRBV18 combines with J gene TRBJ2-1; D possibly corresponds to TRBD2 (6 bases). The V end was cut by 6 bases, the J end by 5 bases, with 11 bases between. Germline V CDR1 and CDR2: KGHSH, LQKENI. The CDR3 runs to 13 residues. DNA for the CDR3: TGTGCCAGCTCCCGGGGAGGAGACAATGAGCAGTTCTTC. Encoded protein: CASSRGGDNEQFF.

The chain employs TRBV2 and TRBJ2-6; 7 bases fit TRBD1. V dropped 6 bases and J dropped 0; count of bases not matched to a gene: 2. Germline loops: CDR1 SNHLY, CDR2 FYNNEI. This CDR3 has 15 residues. CDR3 amino acids: CASRGTASGANVLTF. The CDR3 DNA reads as TGTGCCAGCAGAGGGACAGCCTCTGGGGCCAACGTCCTGACTTTC.

As to this clone: An end of the junction does not agree with germline; a read error may underlie this. The V and J genes are TRBV28 and TRBJ2-7; D unclear. This CDR3 region has 14 residues. Germline V CDR1 and CDR2: MDHEN, SYDVKM. This CDR3 is CASSLANPSYEQCF. In nucleotides, the CDR3 is TGTGCCAGCAGTTTAGCGAACCCCTCCTACGAGCAGTGCTTC.

V and J are TRBV4-1 and TRBJ2-5; D uncertain. The CDR3 is made up of 14 amino acids. V was cut by 4 bases and J by 7 bases, with 16 bases left in between. The germline V gene encodes CDR1 MGHRA and CDR2 YSYEKL. As DNA, the CDR3 is TGCGCCAGCAGCCCCATCCTCCGAGAAGCGACCCAGTACTTC. Translated: CASSPILREATQYF.

The chain recombines TRBV30 with TRBJ2-3; 7 bases are shared with TRBD1. CDR1 and CDR2 (germline): GTSNPN, SVGIG (reference sequence). V shed 0 bases, J shed 4 bases, and the junction held 1 base outside the gene matches. CDR3 length: 13 residues. The CDR3 region has the DNA TGTGCCTGGAGTGTCCAGGGGGCAGATACGCAGTATTTT. Encoded protein: CAWSVQGADTQYF.

CDR3 coding DNA: TGTGCCAGCAGGCCGGACAAGACGGGCTTTGGCACCGGGGAGCTGTTTTTT. Translation: CASRPDKTGFGTGELFF. The chain joins TRBV6-7 to TRBJ2-2, with D tentatively TRBD1 (5 bases). TRBV6-7 is an open reading frame whose function is uncertain. This CDR3 spans 17 amino acids. V was clipped by 6 bases and J by 4 bases, with 21 bases between them.

The rearrangement links TRBV11-2 to TRBJ2-3; tentatively, D is TRBD1 or TRBD2 (5 bases each). The V end lost 6 bases, the J end lost 5 bases, and 12 bases lay between the germline ends. This CDR3 spans 13 amino acids. The V gene's germline CDR1 is SGHAT and CDR2 FQNNGV. The CDR3 loop is CASSSGAKDTQYF. CDR3 nucleotide sequence: TGTGCCAGCAGTTCCGGGGCCAAAGATACGCAGTATTTT.

The chain links TRBV30 to TRBJ1-5; D unclear. The CDR3 length is 13 residues. In germline, CDR1 is GTSNPN, CDR2 SVGIG (reference sequence). Trimming took off 1 base at V and 0 bases at J, with 4 bases between the two ends. CDR3 coding DNA: TGTGCCTGGAGTGAAACTAGCAATCAGCCCCAGCATTTT. Its translation: CAWSETSNQPQHF.

J is TRBJ2-1 and V is TRBV30; maybe TRBD2 (6 bases). This CDR3 has 15 residues. CDR1 GTSNPN and CDR2 SVGIG come from the germline V gene (reference sequence). V lost 0 bases and J 8 bases, leaving 17 bases between the germline ends. The DNA of the CDR3 is TGTGCCTGGAGTGTTAGGAGACTAGAACAGCATGAGCAGTTCTTC. Amino acid sequence: CAWSVRRLEQHEQFF.

This clone was observed once. The V and J genes are TRBV19 and TRBJ2-1; TRBD2 is a possible D gene (6 bases). Trimming cost V 7 bases and J 9 bases, with 22 bases left between them. The CDR3 is made up of 15 amino acids. The germline V gene encodes CDR1 LNHDA and CDR2 SQIVND (reference sequence). CDR3: CASTFRGEGTSEQFF. The CDR3 DNA reads as TGTGCCAGTACCTTCCGCGGGGAAGGCACAAGTGAGCAGTTCTTC.

The chain combines TRBV7-9 with TRBJ1-1; no clear D gene. The V and J ends lost 5 bases and 2 bases respectively, with 15 bases between them. The CDR3 has 15 amino acids. Germline CDR1 reads SEHNR; CDR2 reads FQNEAQ (reference sequence). The CDR3 protein is CASSQDQDPNTEAFF. In DNA form, the CDR3 reads TGTGCCAGCAGCCAAGATCAGGACCCCAACACTGAAGCTTTCTTT.

The chain joins TRBV30 to TRBJ1-3, with TRBD1 identical over 9 bases. Germline values: CDR1 GTSNPN, CDR2 SVGIG (reference sequence). This CDR3 is 15 amino acids long. Germline trimming cut 5 bases from V and 0 bases from J; bases unmatched to any gene: 5. The CDR3 DNA follows: TGTGCCTGGGGGACAGGGTTCGGCTCTGGAAACACCATATATTTT. Protein: CAWGTGFGSGNTIYF. The full variable domain, completed using reference TRBV30 and TRBJ1-3, is SQTIHQWPATLVQPVGSPLSLECTVEGTSNPNLYWYRQAAGRGLQLLFYSVGIGQISSEVPQNLSASRPQDRQFILSSKKLLLSDSGFYLCAWGTGFGSGNTIYFGEGSWLTVV.

This chain uses TRBV19 with TRBJ2-2; no clear D gene. The CDR3 extends over 16 amino acids. Germline CDR1 and CDR2: LNHDA and SQIVND (reference sequence). Trimming cost V 4 bases and J 4 bases, with 16 bases left between them. As DNA, the CDR3 is TGTGCCAGTAGTAAGGCTAGATCGGCGAGCACCGGGGAGCTGTTTTTT. Encoded protein: CASSKARSASTGELFF. Based on the CDR3 plus reference TRBV19 and TRBJ2-2, the full variable domain is DGGITQSPKYLFRKEGQNVTLSCEQNLNHDAMYWYRQDPGQGLRLIYYSQIVNDFQKGDIAEGYSVSREKKESFPLTVTSAQKNPTAFYLCASSKARSASTGELFFGEGSRLTVL.

The chain is built from TRBV6-1 and TRBJ1-2; D uncertain. The V and J ends lost 2 bases and 5 bases respectively, with 12 bases between them. This CDR3 spans 14 amino acids. Germline V gives CDR1 MNHNS, CDR2 SASEGT. CDR3 nucleotide sequence: TGTGCCAGCAGTGAATTTGGCTCCTTATATGGCTACACCTTC. Its translation: CASSEFGSLYGYTF.